The clone carrying this T cell receptor (beta chain) was found a few times. TCR sequencing covered a few patients who responded to pembrolizumab. This sample was taken from a study of PD-1 blockade in mismatch repair-deficient tumors. The germline CDR1 and CDR2 sequences are MRHNA and SNTAGT. V lost 0 bases and J 4 bases, leaving 9 bases between the germline ends. CDR3 size: 14 residues. Using immunoSEQ multiplex PCR, the repertoire was profiled, and TCRdb retains in-frame clones only, with some absent. The repertoire holds roughly 79,000 clones, roughly 80% seen once, with around 5.5% in the top ten.

Sequences were derived from peripheral blood, sampled 44 weeks after starting pembrolizumab. V and J are TRBV6-4 and TRBJ1-2, with D unclear. This TCR was sampled from an adult with mismatch repair-deficient cancer. The CDR3 coding sequence is TGTGCCAGCAGTGACTCCCGGGTGGGCTATGGCTACACCTTC. This codes for CASSDSRVGYGYTF.